The entry below describes one T cell receptor (beta chain). This specimen belongs to a study of blood T cell repertoires in COVID-19. Clones were read by immunoSEQ multiplex PCR, and TCRdb kept only the in-frame ones, dropping some. The repertoire holds 20,000 to 25,000 clones, with approximately 80% as singletons. Material for sequencing was peripheral blood. The sequence was obtained from a man between 65 and 85 years old with acute or convalescent COVID-19.

CDR3 nucleotide sequence: TGTGCCAGCAGTTCACAGGGAAGGGGCACTGAAGCTTTCTTT. Protein sequence: CASSSQGRGTEAFF. This chain links TRBV6-5 with TRBJ1-1; perhaps TRBD1 as D (6 bases). Germline lookup yields CDR1 MNHEY and CDR2 SVGAGI. V was pared by 4 bases and J by 4 bases, with 13 bases between. The CDR3 totals 14 residues.